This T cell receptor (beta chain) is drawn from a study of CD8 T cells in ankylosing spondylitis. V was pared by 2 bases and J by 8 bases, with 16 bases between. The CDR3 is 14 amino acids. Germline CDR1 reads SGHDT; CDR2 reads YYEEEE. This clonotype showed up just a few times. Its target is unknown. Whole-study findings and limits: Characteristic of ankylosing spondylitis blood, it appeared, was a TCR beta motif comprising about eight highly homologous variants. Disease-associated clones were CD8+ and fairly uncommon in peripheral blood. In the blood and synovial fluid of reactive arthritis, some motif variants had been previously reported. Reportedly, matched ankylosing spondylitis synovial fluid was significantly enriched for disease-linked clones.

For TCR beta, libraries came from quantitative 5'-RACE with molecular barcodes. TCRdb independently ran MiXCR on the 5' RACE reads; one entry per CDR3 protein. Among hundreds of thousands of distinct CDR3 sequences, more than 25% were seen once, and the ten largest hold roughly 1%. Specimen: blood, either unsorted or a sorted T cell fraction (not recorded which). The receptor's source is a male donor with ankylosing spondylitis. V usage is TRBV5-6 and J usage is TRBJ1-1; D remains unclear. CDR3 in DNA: TGTGCCAGCAGCTTCCCCCCCCCGTTGGTAGAAGCTTTCTTT. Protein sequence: CASSFPPPLVEAFF.